This T cell receptor (beta chain) was identified in a study of control samples from healthy donors and cancer patients. The table came from immunoSEQ multiplex PCR; TCRdb's copy has only in-frame clones and leaves some out. Of about 150,000 clones listed, 93% are singletons. This clone was counted only a few times. Trimming pared 0 bases from V and 1 base from J, leaving 12 bases between. This CDR3 spans 16 amino acids. Germline loops: CDR1 LNHDA, CDR2 SQIVND (reference sequence). This sequence originates from a man in his fifties in good health. The sequenced sample was blood. This chain uses TRBV19 with TRBJ1-1, with D possibly being TRBD1 (6 bases). This CDR3 is CASSIDPDSRNTEAFF. The CDR3 DNA is TGTGCCAGTAGTATAGACCCGGACAGTCGGAACACTGAAGCTTTCTTT.